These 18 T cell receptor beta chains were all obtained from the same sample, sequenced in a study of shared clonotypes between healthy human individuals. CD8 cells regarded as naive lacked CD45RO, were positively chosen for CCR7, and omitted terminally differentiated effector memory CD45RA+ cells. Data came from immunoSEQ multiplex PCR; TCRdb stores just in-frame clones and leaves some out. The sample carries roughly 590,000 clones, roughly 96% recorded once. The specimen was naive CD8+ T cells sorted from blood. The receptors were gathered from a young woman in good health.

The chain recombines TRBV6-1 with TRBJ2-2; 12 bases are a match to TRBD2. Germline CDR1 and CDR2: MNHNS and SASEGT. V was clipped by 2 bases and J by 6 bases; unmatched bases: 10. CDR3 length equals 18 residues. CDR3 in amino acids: CASSEHLTSGRIAGELFF. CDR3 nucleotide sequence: TGTGCCAGCAGTGAACACTTGACTAGCGGGAGAATAGCCGGGGAGCTGTTTTTT.

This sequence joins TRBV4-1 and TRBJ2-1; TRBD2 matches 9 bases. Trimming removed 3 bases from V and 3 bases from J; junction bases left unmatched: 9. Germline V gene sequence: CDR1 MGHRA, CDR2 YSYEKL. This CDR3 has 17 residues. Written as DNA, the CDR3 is TGCGCCAGCAGCCACGGACGGGAGACTAGCGGCTACAATGAGCAGTTCTTC. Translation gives CASSHGRETSGYNEQFF.

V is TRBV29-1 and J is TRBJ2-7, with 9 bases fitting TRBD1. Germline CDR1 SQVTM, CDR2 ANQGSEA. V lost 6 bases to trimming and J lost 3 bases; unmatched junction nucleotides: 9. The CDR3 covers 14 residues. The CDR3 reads CSVRATGGIYEQYF. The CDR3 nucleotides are TGCAGCGTCCGGGCCACAGGGGGCATCTACGAGCAGTACTTC.

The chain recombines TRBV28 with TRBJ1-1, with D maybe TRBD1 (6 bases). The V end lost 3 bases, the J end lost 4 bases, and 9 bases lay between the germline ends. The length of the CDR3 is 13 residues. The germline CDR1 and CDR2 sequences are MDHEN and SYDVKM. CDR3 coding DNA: TGTGCCAGCAGTTTTGCAGGGGCCACTGAAGCTTTCTTT. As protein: CASSFAGATEAFF.

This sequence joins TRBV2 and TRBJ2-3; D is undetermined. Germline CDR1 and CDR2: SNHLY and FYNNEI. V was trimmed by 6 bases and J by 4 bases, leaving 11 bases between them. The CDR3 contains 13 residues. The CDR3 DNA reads TGTGCCAGCAGGGACCCGTTGGCAGATACGCAGTATTTT. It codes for CASRDPLADTQYF.

CDR3: CASSSSAEINYGYTF. CDR3 coding DNA: TGTGCCAGCAGCTCTAGTGCCGAAATCAACTATGGCTACACCTTC. V is TRBV7-9 and J is TRBJ1-2; unclear D gene. Trimming removed 4 bases from V and 2 bases from J, with 14 bases in between. The CDR3 has 15 residues. The V gene's germline CDR1 is SEHNR and CDR2 FQNEAQ (reference sequence).

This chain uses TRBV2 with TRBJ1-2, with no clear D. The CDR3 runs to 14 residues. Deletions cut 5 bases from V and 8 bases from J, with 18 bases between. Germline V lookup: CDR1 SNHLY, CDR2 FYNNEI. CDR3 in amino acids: CASSRLLTPRGYTF. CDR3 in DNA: TGTGCCAGCAGTCGACTTTTGACCCCTCGGGGCTACACCTTC.

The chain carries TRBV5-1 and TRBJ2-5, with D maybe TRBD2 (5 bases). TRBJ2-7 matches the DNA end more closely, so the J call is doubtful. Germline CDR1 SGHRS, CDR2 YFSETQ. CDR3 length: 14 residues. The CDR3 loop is CASSLVGLSDEQYF. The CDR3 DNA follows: TGCGCCAGCAGCTTGGTCGGTCTTAGCGACGAGCAGTACTTC.

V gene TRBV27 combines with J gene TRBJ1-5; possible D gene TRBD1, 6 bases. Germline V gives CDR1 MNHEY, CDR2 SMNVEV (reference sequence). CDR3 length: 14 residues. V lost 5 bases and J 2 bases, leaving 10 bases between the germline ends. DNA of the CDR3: TGTGCCAGCAGTGCAGGGGTTGGCAATCAGCCCCAGCATTTT. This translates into CASSAGVGNQPQHF.

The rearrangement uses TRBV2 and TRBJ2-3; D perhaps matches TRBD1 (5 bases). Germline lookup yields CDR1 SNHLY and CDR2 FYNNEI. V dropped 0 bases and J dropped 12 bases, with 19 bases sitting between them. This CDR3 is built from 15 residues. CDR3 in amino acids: CASSEAQVAGWSQYF. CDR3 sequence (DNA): TGTGCCAGCAGTGAAGCGCAGGTGGCAGGGTGGTCACAGTATTTT.

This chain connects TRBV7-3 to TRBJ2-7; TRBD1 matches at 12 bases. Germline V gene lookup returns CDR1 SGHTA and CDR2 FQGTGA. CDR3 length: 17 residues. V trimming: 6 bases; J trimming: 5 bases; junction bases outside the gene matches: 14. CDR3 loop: CASRPFPTGTGGDEQYF. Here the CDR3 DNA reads TGTGCCAGCAGACCATTCCCCACCGGGACAGGGGGCGACGAGCAGTACTTC. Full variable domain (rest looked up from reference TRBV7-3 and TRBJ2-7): GAGVSQTPSNKVTEKGKYVELRCDPISGHTALYWYRQSLGQGPEFLIYFQGTGAADDSGLPNDRFFAVRPEGSVSTLKIQRTERGDSAVYLCASRPFPTGTGGDEQYFGPGTRLTVT.

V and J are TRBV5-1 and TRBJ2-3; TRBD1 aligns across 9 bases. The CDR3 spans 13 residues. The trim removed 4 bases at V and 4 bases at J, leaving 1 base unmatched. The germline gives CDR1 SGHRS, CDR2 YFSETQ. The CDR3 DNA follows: TGCGCCAGCAGCCGGACAGGGGCAGATACGCAGTATTTT. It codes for CASSRTGADTQYF.

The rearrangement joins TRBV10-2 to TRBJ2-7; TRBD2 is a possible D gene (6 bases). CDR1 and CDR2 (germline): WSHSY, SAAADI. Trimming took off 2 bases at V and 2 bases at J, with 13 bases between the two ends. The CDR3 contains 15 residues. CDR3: CASSESRDFAYEQYF. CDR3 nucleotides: TGCGCCAGCAGTGAGAGCCGGGACTTCGCCTACGAGCAGTACTTC.

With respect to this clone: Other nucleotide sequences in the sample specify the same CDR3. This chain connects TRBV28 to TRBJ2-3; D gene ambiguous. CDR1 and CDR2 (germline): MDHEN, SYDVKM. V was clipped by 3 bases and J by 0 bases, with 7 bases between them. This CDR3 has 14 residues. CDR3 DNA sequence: TGTGCCAGCAGTTTCGGTACCAGCACAGATACGCAGTATTTT. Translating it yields CASSFGTSTDTQYF.

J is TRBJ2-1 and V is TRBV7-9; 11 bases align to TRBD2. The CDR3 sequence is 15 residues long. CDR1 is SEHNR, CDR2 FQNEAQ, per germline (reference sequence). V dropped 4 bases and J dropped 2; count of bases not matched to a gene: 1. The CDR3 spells CASSSLAGAYNEQFF. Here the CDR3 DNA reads TGTGCCAGCAGCTCACTAGCGGGAGCCTACAATGAGCAGTTCTTC.

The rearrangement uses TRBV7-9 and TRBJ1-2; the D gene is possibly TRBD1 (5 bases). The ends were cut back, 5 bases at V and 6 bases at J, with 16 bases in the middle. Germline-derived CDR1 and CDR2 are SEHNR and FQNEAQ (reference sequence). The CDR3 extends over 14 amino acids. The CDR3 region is CASSHYGDADGYTF. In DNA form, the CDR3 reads TGTGCCAGCAGCCACTACGGGGACGCGGATGGCTACACCTTC.

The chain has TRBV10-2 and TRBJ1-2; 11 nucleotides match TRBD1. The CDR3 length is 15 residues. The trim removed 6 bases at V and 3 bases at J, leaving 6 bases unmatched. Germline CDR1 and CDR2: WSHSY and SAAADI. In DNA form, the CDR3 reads TGCGCCAGCAGGAGAGGGACAGGGGGAGACTATGGCTACACCTTC. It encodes CASRRGTGGDYGYTF.

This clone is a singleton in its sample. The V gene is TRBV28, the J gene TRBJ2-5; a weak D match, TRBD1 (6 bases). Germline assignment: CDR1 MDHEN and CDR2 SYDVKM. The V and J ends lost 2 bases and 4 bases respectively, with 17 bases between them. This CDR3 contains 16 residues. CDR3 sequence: CASSLGRQATGETQYF. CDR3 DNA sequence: TGTGCCAGCAGTTTAGGAAGACAGGCGACGGGAGAGACCCAGTACTTC.